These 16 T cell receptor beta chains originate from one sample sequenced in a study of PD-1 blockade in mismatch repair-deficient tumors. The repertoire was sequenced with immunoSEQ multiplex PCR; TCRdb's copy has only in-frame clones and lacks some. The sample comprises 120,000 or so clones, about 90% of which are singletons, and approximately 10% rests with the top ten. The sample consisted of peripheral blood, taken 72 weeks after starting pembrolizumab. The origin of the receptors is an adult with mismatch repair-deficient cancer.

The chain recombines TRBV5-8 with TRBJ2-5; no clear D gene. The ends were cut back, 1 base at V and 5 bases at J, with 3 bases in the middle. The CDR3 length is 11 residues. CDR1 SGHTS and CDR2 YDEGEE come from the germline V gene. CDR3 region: CASSLRETQYF. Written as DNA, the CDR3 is TGTGCCAGCAGCTTGAGGGAGACCCAGTACTTC.

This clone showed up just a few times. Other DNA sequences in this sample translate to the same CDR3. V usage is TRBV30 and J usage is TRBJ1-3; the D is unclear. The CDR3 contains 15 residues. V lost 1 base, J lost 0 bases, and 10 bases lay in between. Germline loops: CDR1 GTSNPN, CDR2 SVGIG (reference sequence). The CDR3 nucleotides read TGTGCCTGGAGTGGAGGCAGGTCCTCTGGAAACACCATATATTTT. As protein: CAWSGGRSSGNTIYF.

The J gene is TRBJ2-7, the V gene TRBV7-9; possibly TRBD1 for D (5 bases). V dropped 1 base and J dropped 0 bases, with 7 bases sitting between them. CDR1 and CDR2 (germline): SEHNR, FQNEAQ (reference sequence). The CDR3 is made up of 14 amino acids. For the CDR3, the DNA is TGTGCCAGCAGCTTAGGCAGGGACTCCTACGAGCAGTACTTC. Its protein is CASSLGRDSYEQYF. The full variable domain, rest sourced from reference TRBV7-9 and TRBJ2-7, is DTGVSQNPRHKITKRGQNVTFRCDPISEHNRLYWYRQTLGQGPEFLTYFQNEAQLEKSRLLSDRFSAERPKGSFSTLEIQRTEQGDSAMYLCASSLGRDSYEQYFGPGTRLTVT.

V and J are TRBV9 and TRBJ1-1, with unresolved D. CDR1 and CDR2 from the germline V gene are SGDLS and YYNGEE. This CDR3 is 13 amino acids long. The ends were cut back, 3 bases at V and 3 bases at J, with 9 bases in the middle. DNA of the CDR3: TGTGCCAGCAGCGCCCGGTGGGACACTGAAGCTTTCTTT. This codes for CASSARWDTEAFF.

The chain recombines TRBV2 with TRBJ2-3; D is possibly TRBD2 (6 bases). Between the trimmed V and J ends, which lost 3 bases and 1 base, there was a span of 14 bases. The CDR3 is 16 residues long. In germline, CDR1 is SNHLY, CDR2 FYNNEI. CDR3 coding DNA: TGTGCCAGCAGTGATAAATGGGCTAGCGGCACAGATACGCAGTATTTT. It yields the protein CASSDKWASGTDTQYF.

For the CDR3, the DNA is TGTGCCAGCAGCTTAGGGACAGGGAGGACTGAAGCTTTCTTT. Encoded protein: CASSLGTGRTEAFF. V gene TRBV11-2 combines with J gene TRBJ1-1; 8 bases are a match to TRBD1. Trimming cost V 1 base and J 5 bases; bases outside gene matches: 3. The CDR3 is 14 residues long. The germline CDR1 and CDR2 sequences are SGHAT and FQNNGV.

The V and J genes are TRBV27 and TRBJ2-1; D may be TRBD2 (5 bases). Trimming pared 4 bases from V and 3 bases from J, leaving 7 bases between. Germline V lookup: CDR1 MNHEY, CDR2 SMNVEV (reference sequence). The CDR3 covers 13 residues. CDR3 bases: TGTGCCAGCAGTTCCGGGAACTACAATGAGCAGTTCTTC. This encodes CASSSGNYNEQFF.

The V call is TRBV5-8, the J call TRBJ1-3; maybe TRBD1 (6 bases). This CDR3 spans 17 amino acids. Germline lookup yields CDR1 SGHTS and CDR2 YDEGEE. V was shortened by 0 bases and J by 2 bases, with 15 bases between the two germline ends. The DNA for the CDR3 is TGTGCCAGCAGCTTGGCGGCAGGGGTAGGAGCTGGAAACACCATATATTTT. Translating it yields CASSLAAGVGAGNTIYF.

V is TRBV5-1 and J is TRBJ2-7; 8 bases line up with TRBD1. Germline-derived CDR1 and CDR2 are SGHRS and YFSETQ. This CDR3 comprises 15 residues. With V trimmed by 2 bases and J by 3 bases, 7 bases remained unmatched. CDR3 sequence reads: CASSFKTGVVYEQYF. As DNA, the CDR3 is TGCGCCAGCAGCTTCAAGACAGGGGTCGTCTACGAGCAGTACTTC.

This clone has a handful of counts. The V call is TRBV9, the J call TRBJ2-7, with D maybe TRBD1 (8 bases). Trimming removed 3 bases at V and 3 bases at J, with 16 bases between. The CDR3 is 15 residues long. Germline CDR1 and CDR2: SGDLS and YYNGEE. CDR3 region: CASSAGQGGRYEQYF. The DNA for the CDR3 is TGTGCCAGCAGCGCCGGACAGGGAGGGCGCTACGAGCAGTACTTC.

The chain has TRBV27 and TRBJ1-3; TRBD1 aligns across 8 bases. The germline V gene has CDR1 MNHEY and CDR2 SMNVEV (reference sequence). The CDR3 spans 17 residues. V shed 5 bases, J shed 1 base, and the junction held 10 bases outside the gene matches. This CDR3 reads CASSLPDRAKSGNTIYF. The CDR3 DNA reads TGTGCCAGCAGTCTTCCGGACAGGGCCAAGTCTGGAAACACCATATATTTT.

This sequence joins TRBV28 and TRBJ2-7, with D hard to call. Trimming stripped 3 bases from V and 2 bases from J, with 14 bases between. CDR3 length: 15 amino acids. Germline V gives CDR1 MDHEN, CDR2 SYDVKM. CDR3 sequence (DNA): TGTGCCAGCAGTTTTTCAGAAGAGCCAACCTACGAGCAGTACTTC. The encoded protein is CASSFSEEPTYEQYF. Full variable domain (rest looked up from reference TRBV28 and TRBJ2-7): DVKVTQSSRYLVKRTGEKVFLECVQDMDHENMFWYRQDPGLGLRLIYFSYDVKMKEKGDIPEGYSVSREKKERFSLILESASTNQTSMYLCASSFSEEPTYEQYFGPGTRLTVT.

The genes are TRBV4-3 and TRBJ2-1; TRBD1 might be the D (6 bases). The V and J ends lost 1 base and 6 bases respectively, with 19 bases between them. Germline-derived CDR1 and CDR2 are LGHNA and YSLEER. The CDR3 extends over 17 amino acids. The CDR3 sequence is CASSQVRVTGFSNEQFF. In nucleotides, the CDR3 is TGCGCCAGCAGCCAAGTCCGGGTGACAGGTTTTTCCAATGAGCAGTTCTTC.

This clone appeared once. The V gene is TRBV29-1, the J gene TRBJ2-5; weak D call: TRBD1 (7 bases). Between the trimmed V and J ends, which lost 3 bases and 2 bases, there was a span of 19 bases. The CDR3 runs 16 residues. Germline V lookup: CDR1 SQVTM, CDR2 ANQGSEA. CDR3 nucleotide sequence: TGCAGCGTTGACCACAGGGGTGGAGGAGGGCAAGAGACCCAGTACTTC. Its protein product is CSVDHRGGGGQETQYF.

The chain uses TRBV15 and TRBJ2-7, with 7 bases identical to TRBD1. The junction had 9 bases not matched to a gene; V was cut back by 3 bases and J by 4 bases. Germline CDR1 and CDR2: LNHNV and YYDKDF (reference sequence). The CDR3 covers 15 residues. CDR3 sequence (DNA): TGTGCCACCAGCAGGGGAGAAGGGGGCCATTACGAGCAGTACTTC. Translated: CATSRGEGGHYEQYF.

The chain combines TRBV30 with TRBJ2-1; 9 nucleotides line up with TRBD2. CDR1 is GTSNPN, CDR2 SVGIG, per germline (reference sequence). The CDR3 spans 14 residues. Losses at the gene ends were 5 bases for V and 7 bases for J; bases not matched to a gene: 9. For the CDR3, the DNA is TGTGCCTGGTTACCTAGCGGGACAAGGAATGAGCAGTTCTTC. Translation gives CAWLPSGTRNEQFF.